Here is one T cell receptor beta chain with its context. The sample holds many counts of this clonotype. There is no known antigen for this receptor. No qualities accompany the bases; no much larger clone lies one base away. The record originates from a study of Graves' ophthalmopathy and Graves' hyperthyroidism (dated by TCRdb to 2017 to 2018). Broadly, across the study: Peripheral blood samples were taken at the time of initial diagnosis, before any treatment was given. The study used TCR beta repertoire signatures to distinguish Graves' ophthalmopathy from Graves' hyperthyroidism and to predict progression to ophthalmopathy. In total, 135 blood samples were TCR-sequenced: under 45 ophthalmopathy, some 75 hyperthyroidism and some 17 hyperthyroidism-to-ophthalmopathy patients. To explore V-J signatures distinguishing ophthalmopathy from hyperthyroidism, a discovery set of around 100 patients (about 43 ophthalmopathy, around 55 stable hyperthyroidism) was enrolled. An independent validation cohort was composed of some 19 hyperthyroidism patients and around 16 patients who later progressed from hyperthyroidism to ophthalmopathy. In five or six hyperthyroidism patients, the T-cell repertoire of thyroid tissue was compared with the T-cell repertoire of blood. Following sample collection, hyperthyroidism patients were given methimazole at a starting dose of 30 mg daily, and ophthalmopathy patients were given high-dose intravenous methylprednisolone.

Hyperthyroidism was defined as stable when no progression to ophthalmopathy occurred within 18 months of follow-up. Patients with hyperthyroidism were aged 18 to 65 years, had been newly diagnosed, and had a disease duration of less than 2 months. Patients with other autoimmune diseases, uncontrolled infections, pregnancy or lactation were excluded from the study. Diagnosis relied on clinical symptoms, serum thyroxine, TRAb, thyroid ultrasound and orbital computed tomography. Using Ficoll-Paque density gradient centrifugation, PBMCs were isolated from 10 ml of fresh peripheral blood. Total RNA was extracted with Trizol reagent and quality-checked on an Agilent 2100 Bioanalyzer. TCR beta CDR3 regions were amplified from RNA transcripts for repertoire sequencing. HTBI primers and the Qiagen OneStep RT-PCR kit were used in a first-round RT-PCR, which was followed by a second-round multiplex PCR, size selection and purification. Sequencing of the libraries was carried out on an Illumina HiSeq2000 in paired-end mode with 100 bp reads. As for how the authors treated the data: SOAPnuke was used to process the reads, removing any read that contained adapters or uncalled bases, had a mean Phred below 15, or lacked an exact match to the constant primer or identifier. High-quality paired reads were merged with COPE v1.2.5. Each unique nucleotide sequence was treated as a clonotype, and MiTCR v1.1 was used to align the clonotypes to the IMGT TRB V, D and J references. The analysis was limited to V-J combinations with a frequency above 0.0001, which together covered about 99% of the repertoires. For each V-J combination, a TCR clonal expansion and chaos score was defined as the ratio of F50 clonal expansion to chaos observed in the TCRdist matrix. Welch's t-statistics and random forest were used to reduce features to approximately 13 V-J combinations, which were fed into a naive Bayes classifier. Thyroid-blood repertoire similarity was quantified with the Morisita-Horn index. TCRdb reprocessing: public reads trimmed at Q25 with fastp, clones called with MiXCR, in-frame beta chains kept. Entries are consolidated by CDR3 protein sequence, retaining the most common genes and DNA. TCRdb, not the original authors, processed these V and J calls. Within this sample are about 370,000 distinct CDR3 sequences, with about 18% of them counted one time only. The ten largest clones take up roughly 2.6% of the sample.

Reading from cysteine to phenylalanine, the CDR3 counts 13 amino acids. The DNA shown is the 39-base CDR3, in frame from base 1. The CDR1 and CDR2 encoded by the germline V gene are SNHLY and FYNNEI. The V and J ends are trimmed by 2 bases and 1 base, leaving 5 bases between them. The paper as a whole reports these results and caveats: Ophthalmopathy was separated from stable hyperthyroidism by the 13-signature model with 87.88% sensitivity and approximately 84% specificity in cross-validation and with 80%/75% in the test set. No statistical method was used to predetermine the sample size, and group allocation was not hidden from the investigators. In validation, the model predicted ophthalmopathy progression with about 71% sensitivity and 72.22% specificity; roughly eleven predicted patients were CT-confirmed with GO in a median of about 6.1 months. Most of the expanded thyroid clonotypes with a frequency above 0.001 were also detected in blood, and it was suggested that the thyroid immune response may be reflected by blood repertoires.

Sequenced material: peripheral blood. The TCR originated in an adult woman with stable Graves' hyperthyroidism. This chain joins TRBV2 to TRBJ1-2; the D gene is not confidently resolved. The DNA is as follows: TGTGCCAGCAGTGAATCCGGTAACTATGGCTACACCTTC. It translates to CASSESGNYGYTF.